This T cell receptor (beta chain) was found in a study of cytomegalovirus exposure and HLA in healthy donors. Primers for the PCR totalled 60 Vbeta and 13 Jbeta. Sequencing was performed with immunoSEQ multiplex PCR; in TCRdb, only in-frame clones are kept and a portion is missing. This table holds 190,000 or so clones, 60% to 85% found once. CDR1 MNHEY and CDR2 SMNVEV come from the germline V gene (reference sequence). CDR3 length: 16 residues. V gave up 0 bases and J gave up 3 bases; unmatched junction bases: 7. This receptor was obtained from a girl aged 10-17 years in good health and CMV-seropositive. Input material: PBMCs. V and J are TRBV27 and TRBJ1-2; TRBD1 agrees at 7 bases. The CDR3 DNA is TGTGCCAGCAGTTTATCATCCGGGGACAGACACTATGGCTACACCTTC. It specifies CASSLSSGDRHYGYTF.